This TCR beta chain was obtained from a study of CD8+ T cells in alopecia areata. The overall study: Tofacitinib therapy lasting 6 to 18 months was followed by 6 months off drug. The investigators scored severity in treated patients by the percentage of affected scalp area. Findings of the study overall: Against the mouse data, patients shared TCRs less clearly, possibly for HLA reasons.

RNA was isolated and reverse transcribed to cDNA, the sequencing template. The assay was immunoSEQ multiplex PCR, and TCRdb's table has in-frame clones only and misses some. The table shows about 200,000 clones, with roughly 60% occurring only once. J gave up 4 bases and V 8 bases, and 8 bases lay outside the gene matches. Germline-derived CDR1 and CDR2 are SNHLY and FYNNEI. The CDR3 totals 14 residues. The treatment: oral pan-JAK inhibitor, 5-10 mg twice daily. Individuals with alopecia areata gave both lesional scalp punch biopsies and peripheral blood for collection. For this clone: The antigen remains undetermined.

The clonotype comes from a human donor with alopecia areata. V is TRBV2 and J is TRBJ2-1; 7 nucleotides agree with TRBD1. This sample comprised CD4+ T cells sorted from blood, obtained at week 24, from a patient treated with tofacitinib. The CDR3 DNA reads TGTGCCAGCCAAGACAGGGTGGAGTACAATGAGCAGTTCTTC. Its translation: CASQDRVEYNEQFF.